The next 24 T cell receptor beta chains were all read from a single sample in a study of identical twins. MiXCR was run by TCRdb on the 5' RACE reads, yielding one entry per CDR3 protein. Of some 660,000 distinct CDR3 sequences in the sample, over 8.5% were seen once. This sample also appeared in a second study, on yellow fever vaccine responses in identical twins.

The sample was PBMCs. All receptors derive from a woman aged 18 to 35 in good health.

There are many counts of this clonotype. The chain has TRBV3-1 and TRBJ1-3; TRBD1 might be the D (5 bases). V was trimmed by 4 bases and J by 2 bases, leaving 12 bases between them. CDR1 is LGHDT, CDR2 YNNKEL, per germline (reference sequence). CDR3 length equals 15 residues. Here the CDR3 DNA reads TGTGCCAGCAGCCCCCGAGAAGGGGCTGGAAACACCATATATTTT. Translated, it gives CASSPREGAGNTIYF.

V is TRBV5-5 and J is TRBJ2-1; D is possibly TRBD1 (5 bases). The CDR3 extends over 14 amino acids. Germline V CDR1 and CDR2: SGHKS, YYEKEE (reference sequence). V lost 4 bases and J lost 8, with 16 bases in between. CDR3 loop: CASSPVSAGYEQFF. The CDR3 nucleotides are TGTGCCAGCAGCCCCGTGTCCGCAGGGTATGAGCAGTTCTTC. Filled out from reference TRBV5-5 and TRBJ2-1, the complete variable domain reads DAGVTQSPTHLIKTRGQQVTLRCSPISGHKSVSWYQQVLGQGPQFIFQYYEKEERGRGNFPDRFSARQFPNYSSELNVNALLLGDSALYLCASSPVSAGYEQFFGPGTRLTVL.

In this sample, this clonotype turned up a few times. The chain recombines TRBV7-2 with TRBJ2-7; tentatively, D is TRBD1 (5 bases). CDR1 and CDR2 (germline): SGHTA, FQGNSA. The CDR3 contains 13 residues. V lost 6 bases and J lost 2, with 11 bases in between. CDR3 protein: CASRKAGPYEQYF. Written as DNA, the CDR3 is TGTGCCAGCAGGAAGGCAGGGCCCTACGAGCAGTACTTC. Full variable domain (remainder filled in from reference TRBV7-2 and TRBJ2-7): GAGVSQSPSNKVTEKGKDVELRCDPISGHTALYWYRQSLGQGLEFLIYFQGNSAPDKSGLPSDRFSAERTGGSVSTLTIQRTQQEDSAVYLCASRKAGPYEQYFGPGTRLTVT.

The DNA for the CDR3 is TGTGCCAGCAGCGCCCGTCCACGAGGAGAGACCCAGTACTTC. It specifies CASSARPRGETQYF. The chain recombines TRBV9 with TRBJ2-5; D is unresolved. Germline assignment: CDR1 SGDLS and CDR2 YYNGEE. This CDR3 region has 14 residues. The V gene lost 3 bases and the J gene lost 4 bases, with 13 bases spanning the gap.

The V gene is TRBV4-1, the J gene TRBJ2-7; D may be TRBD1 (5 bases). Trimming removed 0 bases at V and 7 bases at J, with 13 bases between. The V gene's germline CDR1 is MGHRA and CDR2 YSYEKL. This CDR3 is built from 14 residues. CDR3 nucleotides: TGCGCCAGCAGCCAAGATTCCAGGGTTGGGGAGCAGTACTTC. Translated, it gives CASSQDSRVGEQYF.

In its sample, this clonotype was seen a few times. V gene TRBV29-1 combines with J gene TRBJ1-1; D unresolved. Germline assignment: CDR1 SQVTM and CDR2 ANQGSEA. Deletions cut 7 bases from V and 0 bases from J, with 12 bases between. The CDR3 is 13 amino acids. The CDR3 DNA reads TGCAGCGGCGGGGTCATGATGAACACTGAAGCTTTCTTT. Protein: CSGGVMMNTEAFF.

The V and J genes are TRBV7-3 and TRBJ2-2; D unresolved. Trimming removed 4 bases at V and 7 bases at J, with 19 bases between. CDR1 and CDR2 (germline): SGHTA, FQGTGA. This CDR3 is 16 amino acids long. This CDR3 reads CASSSTPAWLDGELFF. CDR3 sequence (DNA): TGTGCCAGCAGCTCCACCCCGGCGTGGTTGGACGGGGAGCTGTTTTTT. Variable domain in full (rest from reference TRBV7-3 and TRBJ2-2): GAGVSQTPSNKVTEKGKYVELRCDPISGHTALYWYRQSLGQGPEFLIYFQGTGAADDSGLPNDRFFAVRPEGSVSTLKIQRTERGDSAVYLCASSSTPAWLDGELFFGEGSRLTVL.

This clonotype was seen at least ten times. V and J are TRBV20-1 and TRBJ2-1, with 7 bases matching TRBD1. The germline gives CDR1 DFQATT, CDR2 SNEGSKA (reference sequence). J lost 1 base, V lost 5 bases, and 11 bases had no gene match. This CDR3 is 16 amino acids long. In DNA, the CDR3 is TGCAGTGCTCCAGACCCGACAGGGATGTCCTACAATGAGCAGTTCTTC. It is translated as CSAPDPTGMSYNEQFF.

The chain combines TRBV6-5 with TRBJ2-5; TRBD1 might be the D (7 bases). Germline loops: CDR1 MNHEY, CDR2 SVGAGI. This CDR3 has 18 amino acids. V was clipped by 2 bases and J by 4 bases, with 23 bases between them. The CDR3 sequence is CASSYTHPAGGLTETQYF. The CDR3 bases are TGTGCCAGCAGTTACACCCACCCCGCAGGGGGGCTTACAGAGACCCAGTACTTC.

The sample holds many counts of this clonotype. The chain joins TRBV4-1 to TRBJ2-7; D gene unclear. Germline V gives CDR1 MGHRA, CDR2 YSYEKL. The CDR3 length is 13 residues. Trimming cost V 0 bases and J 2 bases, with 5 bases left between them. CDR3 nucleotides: TGCGCCAGCAGCCAAGATCAAGCCTACGAGCAGTACTTC. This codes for CASSQDQAYEQYF.

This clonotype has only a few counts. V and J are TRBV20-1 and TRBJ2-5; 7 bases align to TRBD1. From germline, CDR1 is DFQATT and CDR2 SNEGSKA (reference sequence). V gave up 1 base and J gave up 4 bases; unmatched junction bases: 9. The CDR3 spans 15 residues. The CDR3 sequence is CSARVGTVYGETQYF. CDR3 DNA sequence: TGCAGTGCTAGAGTGGGGACAGTGTATGGAGAGACCCAGTACTTC.

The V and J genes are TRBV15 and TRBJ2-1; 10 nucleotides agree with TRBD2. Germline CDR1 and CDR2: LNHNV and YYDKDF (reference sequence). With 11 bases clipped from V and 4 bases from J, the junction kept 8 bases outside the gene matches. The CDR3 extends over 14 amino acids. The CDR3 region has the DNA TGTGCCCGGCAGCGGGAGGGCCCGTACAATGAGCAGTTCTTC. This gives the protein CARQREGPYNEQFF.

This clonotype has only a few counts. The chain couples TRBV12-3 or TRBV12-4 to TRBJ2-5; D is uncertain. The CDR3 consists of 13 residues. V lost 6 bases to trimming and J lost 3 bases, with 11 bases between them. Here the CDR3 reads CASRLDKEETQYF. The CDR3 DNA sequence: TGTGCCAGCAGACTCGACAAAGAAGAGACCCAGTACTTC.

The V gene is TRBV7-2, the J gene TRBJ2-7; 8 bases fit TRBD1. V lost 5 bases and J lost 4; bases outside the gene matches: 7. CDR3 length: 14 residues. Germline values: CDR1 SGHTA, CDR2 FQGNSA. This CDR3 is CASSARDRRYEQYF. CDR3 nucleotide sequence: TGTGCCAGCAGCGCACGGGACAGGCGGTACGAGCAGTACTTC.

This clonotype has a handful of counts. The CDR3 DNA reads as TGTGCCAGCAGCCGCGCATCCGGGAACTATGGCTACACCTTC. It is translated as CASSRASGNYGYTF. V usage is TRBV5-6 and J usage is TRBJ1-2; D unresolved. In germline, CDR1 is SGHDT, CDR2 YYEEEE. The CDR3 covers 14 residues. Trimming removed 4 bases from V and 2 bases from J, with 12 bases in between.

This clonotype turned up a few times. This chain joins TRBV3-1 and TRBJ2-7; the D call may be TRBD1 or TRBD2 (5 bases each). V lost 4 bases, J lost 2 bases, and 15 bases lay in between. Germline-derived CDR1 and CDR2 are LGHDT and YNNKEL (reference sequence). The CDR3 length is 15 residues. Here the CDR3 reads CASSPGTNPPYEQYF. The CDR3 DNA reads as TGTGCCAGCAGCCCCGGGACCAACCCTCCCTACGAGCAGTACTTC.

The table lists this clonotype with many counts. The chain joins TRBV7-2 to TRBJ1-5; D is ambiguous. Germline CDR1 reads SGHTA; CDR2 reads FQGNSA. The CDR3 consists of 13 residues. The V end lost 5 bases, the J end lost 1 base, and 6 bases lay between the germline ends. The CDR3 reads CASSPDSNQPQHF. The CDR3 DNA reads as TGTGCCAGCAGCCCAGACAGCAATCAGCCCCAGCATTTT.

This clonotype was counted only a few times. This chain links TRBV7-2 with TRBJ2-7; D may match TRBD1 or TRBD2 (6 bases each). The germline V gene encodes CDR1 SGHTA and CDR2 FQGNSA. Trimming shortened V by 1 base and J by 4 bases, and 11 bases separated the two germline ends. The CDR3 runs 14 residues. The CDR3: CASSLGGAQYEQYF. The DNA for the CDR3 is TGTGCCAGCAGCTTAGGGGGGGCTCAGTACGAGCAGTACTTC.

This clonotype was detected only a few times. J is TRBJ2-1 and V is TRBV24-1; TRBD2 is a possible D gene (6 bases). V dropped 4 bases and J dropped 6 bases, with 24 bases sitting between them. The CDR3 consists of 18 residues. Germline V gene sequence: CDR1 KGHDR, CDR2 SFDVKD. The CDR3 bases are TGTGCCACCAGTGACCCCGGACTATCCGCTCCACGCCCCAATGAGCAGTTCTTC. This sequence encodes CATSDPGLSAPRPNEQFF.

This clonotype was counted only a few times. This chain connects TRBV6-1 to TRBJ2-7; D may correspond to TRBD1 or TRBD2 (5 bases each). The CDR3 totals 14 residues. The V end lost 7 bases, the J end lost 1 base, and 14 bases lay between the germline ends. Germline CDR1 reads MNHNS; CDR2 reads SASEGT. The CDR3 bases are TGTGCCAGCATGAGAGGGACCATATCCTACGAGCAGTACTTC. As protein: CASMRGTISYEQYF.

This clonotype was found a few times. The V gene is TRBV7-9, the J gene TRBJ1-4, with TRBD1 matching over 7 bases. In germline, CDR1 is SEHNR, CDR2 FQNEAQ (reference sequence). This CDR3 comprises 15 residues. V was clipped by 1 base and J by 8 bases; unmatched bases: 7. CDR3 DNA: TGTGCCAGCAGCTTAGGGGGACAGTTTCGCGAAAAACTGTTTTTT. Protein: CASSLGGQFREKLFF. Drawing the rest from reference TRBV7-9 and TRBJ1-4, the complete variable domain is DTGVSQNPRHKITKRGQNVTFRCDPISEHNRLYWYRQTLGQGPEFLTYFQNEAQLEKSRLLSDRFSAERPKGSFSTLEIQRTEQGDSAMYLCASSLGGQFREKLFFGSGTQLSVL.

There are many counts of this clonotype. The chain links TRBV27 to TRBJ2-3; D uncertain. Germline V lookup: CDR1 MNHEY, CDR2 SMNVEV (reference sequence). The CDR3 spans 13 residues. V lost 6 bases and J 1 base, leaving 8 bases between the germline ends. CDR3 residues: CASRGWGTDTQYF. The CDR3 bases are TGTGCCAGCAGGGGATGGGGCACAGATACGCAGTATTTT.

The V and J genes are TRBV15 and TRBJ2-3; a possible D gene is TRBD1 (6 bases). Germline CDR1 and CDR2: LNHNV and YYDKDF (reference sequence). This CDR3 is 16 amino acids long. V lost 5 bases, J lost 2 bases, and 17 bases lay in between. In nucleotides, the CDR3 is TGTGCCACCAGCCGATCCCCACAGGGCCTCACAGATACGCAGTATTTT. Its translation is CATSRSPQGLTDTQYF.

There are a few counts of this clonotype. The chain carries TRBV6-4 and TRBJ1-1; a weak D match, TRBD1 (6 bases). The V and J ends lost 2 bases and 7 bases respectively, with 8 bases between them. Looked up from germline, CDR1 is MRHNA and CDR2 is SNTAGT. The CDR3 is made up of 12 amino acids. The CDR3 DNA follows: TGTGCCAGCAGTGACGGGGGGCTTGAAGCTTTCTTT. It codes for CASSDGGLEAFF.